This TCR beta chain was retrieved from a study of shared clonotypes between healthy human individuals. Study findings and constraints: In several donors, about 5% of naive CD4 clonotypes appeared in common.

The assay was immunoSEQ multiplex PCR, and TCRdb's table has in-frame clones only and misses some. The table has about a million clones, around three quarters seen once; the top ten hold 0.7% to 0.95%. As regards this clone: Its specificity is not known.

CDR1 and CDR2 from the germline V gene are SNHLY and FYNNEI. The CDR3 contains 19 residues. The J segment lost 4 bases and the V segment lost 7 bases, leaving 13 bases of the junction unmatched. The sequenced sample consisted of memory CD4+ T cells from PBMCs. Documented subset: CD45RA-negative fraction. This receptor was taken from a man between 18 and 35 years old in good health. Some clones in this sample may be carry-over from other donors' samples. The V call is TRBV2, the J call TRBJ2-2; 15 bases fit TRBD2. CDR3 nucleotides: TGTGCCAGCATCAGCCTCAGGACTAGCGGGAGGGCAGGCACCGGGGAGCTGTTTTTT. It specifies CASISLRTSGRAGTGELFF.